Each of the 10 T cell receptor beta chains below was sequenced from the same sample in a study of regulatory T cells in long-lasting Graves disease. Time point specified: newly diagnosed GD, antithyroid drugs for less than 3 months. PBMC RNA served as the TCR library source. Building the TCR beta libraries relied on iRepertoire HTBI primers, and CDR3 regions underwent Arm-PCR. TCRdb recomputed calls from the multiplex PCR reads with MiXCR, one row per CDR3 protein. The sample has roughly 320,000 distinct CDR3 sequences, 16% seen once. Separately, the same data were catalogued under a study of T cells in Graves' hyperthyroidism and ophthalmopathy.

The source was peripheral blood mononuclear cells (PBMCs), collected at new diagnosis, from a patient treated with antithyroid drugs. The receptors stem from a man aged 35 to 55 with Graves disease.

This clonotype showed up just a few times. At one end, the junction sequence differs from germline, possibly due to a read error. The chain combines TRBV20-1 with TRBJ2-5; D may be TRBD1 or TRBD2 (6 bases each). CDR3 length: 12 residues. The germline gives CDR1 DFQATT, CDR2 SNEGSKA (reference sequence). Written as DNA, the CDR3 is TGCGGTGCTATTGTGGGGGGCGAGACCCAGTACTTC. Encoded protein: CGAIVGGETQYF.

This clonotype was seen many times. The rearrangement links TRBV28 to TRBJ2-1; no clear D gene. The CDR3 loop spans 12 amino acids. Germline values: CDR1 MDHEN, CDR2 SYDVKM. With 3 bases removed from V and 9 bases from J, the gap between germline ends came to 9 bases. The CDR3 sequence is CASSFAIGEQFF. The CDR3 DNA is TGTGCCAGCAGTTTTGCAATCGGTGAGCAGTTCTTC.

Turning to this clonotype: The junction differs from germline at one of its ends, possibly a read error. V is TRBV7-7 and J is TRBJ1-1; D gene ambiguous. Germline V gene data show CDR1 as SSHAT and CDR2 as FNYEAQ (reference sequence). The CDR3 spans 13 residues. This CDR3 is CASSKDTNTEAFF. The CDR3 DNA reads TGTGCTAGCAGCAAAGACACAAACACTGAAGCTTTCTTT.

This clonotype was seen repeatedly, ten times or more. The gene calls are TRBV12-3 or TRBV12-4 and TRBJ2-5; no definite D call. The V gene lost 8 bases and the J gene lost 5 bases, with 18 bases spanning the gap. This CDR3 comprises 14 residues. CDR3 bases: TGTGCCAGCGCGCCCCCGACTTCTGGGGAGACCCAGTACTTC. This gives the protein CASAPPTSGETQYF.

Many counts were recorded for this clonotype. This rearrangement joins TRBV28 to TRBJ1-1; D is uncertain. The V gene's germline CDR1 is MDHEN and CDR2 SYDVKM. V dropped 3 bases and J dropped 3 bases, with 8 bases sitting between them. The CDR3 loop spans 13 amino acids. CDR3 coding DNA: TGTGCCAGCAGTTTTTTTAGAGACACTGAAGCTTTCTTT. Translated, it gives CASSFFRDTEAFF.

This clonotype was picked up a small number of times. The genes are TRBV27 and TRBJ1-1; TRBD1 agrees at 7 bases. J was trimmed by 2 bases and V by 8 bases; bases with no gene match: 8. The CDR3 contains 14 residues. Germline V gene data show CDR1 as MNHEY and CDR2 as SMNVEV (reference sequence). The CDR3 spells CASASGQLNTEAFF. The CDR3 DNA reads as TGTGCCAGCGCTTCGGGACAGCTAAACACTGAAGCTTTCTTT.

This clonotype was counted ten times or more. CDR3 DNA sequence: TGTGCCAGCAGGAGACAGTCTACACAAGAGACCCAGTACTTC. Translating gives CASRRQSTQETQYF. This rearrangement joins TRBV27 to TRBJ2-5; D possibly corresponds to TRBD1 (5 bases). The V end lost 6 bases, the J end lost 2 bases, and 13 bases lay between the germline ends. This CDR3 is 14 amino acids long. Germline CDR1 reads MNHEY; CDR2 reads SMNVEV (reference sequence).

This clonotype was counted only a few times. This rearrangement joins TRBV19 to TRBJ1-1; possibly TRBD1 for D (5 bases). Per the germline V gene, CDR1 is LNHDA and CDR2 is SQIVND (reference sequence). The length of the CDR3 is 13 residues. With 3 bases removed from V and 9 bases from J, the gap between germline ends came to 14 bases. This chain's CDR3 is CASSIWQGRKAFF. The CDR3 DNA reads as TGTGCCAGTAGTATCTGGCAGGGTAGAAAAGCTTTCTTT.

This clonotype was picked up many times. V is TRBV5-1 and J is TRBJ2-7; 9 positions match TRBD1. Trimming removed 1 base from V and 4 bases from J; junction bases left unmatched: 6. Looked up from germline, CDR1 is SGHRS and CDR2 is YFSETQ. The CDR3 runs 15 residues. The chain's CDR3 is CASSLITGGFYEQYF. The CDR3, as DNA: TGCGCCAGCAGCTTGATCACAGGGGGCTTTTACGAGCAGTACTTC.

This chain connects TRBV5-5 to TRBJ2-1; 10 bases agree with TRBD2. Germline V gene data show CDR1 as SGHKS and CDR2 as YYEKEE (reference sequence). This CDR3 contains 19 residues. With 2 bases clipped from V and 8 bases from J, the junction kept 19 bases outside the gene matches. The DNA for the CDR3 is TGTGCCAGCAGCTTAGTCTTGGCTAGCGGGGGCGGCGGTAATGATGAGCAGTTCTTC. Amino acids: CASSLVLASGGGGNDEQFF. Drawing the rest from reference TRBV5-5 and TRBJ2-1, the complete variable domain is DAGVTQSPTHLIKTRGQQVTLRCSPISGHKSVSWYQQVLGQGPQFIFQYYEKEERGRGNFPDRFSARQFPNYSSELNVNALLLGDSALYLCASSLVLASGGGGNDEQFFGPGTRLTVL.